A selection of T cell receptor beta chains follows, all from one sample in a study of TIL therapy for anti-PD-1-resistant metastatic lung cancer. Assay: immunoSEQ multiplex PCR; the TCRdb copy retains only in-frame clones and omits some. The data contain 9,000 to 15,000 clones, 70% to 80% of them singletons. The sample here was blood, taken at baseline. These receptors were taken from a person aged 25 to 79 with non-small cell lung cancer. CDR3s include the opening cysteine and the closing phenylalanine or tryptophan. A D gene is named only where the DNA matches it firmly. The size field is filled for only some rows; it gives once, few, many or a size class.

D gene	V gene	J gene	clone size	CDR3 DNA	CDR3 protein
-	TRBV4-1	TRBJ1-1	-	TGCGCCAGCAGCCATTTCCGGGGGGTATACACTGAAGCTTTCTTT	CASSHFRGVYTEAFF
TRBD1	TRBV19	TRBJ2-7	once	TGTGCCAGTAGTATATATCCGGGACAGGGAGCCTACGAGCAGTACTTC	CASSIYPGQGAYEQYF
TRBD2	TRBV19	TRBJ2-3	-	TGTGCCAGTAGTTCACTCCCCGCGGCTAGCGGGAGGCCAGATACGCAGTATTTT	CASSSLPAASGRPDTQYF
TRBD2	TRBV4-1	TRBJ2-3	-	TGCGCCAGCAGCGGCACCGGGACTAGCGGGAGACGTGCAGATACGCAGTATTTT	CASSGTGTSGRRADTQYF
-	TRBV6-5	TRBJ1-2	-	TGTGCCAGCAGTTACTCGGTACAGAGTAACTATGGCTACACCTTC	CASSYSVQSNYGYTF
-	TRBV19	TRBJ2-3	-	TGTGCCAGTAGTACCCCCCCAGTGGATACGCAGTATTTT	CASSTPPVDTQYF
-	TRBV7-7	TRBJ2-7	-	TGTGCCAGCAGCTTAAAGGAAGAGTACGAGCAGTACTTC	CASSLKEEYEQYF
-	TRBV6-6	TRBJ2-1	-	TGTGCCAGCCGAAGGGTAGCAGAGACCAATGAGCAGTTCTTC	CASRRVAETNEQFF
TRBD1	TRBV10-1	TRBJ1-2	few	TGCGCCAGCAGTCCTGGTACAGGGGATGGCTACACCTTC	CASSPGTGDGYTF
-	TRBV7-9	TRBJ1-5	-	TGTGCCAGCAGCTCGACAGCGGCAGGCAATCAGCCCCAGCATTTT	CASSSTAAGNQPQHF
TRBD1	TRBV9	TRBJ1-2	-	TGTGCCAGCAGCGCGCATGGACAGGGGGGAACTCTAGGTTTGGGCTACACCTTC	CASSAHGQGGTLGLGYTF
-	TRBV7-1	TRBJ1-2	-	TGTGCCAGCAGCTCGAAAGTTCACGAGGGAAAGACCTATGGCTTC	CASSSKVHEGKTYGF
TRBD1	TRBV27	TRBJ1-1	-	TGTGCCAGCAGTTTAAAAGGGGGCGGGATGAACACTGAAGCTTTCTTT	CASSLKGGGMNTEAFF
-	TRBV11-2	TRBJ1-3	-	TGTGCCAGCAGCCAGACCTTCTCTGGAAACACCATATATTTT	CASSQTFSGNTIYF
-	TRBV14	TRBJ2-7	-	TGTGCCAGCAGCCACGGGCCCTACGAGCAGTACTTC	CASSHGPYEQYF
-	TRBV6-5	TRBJ1-2	-	TGTGCCAGCAGTTACCACCAGGGTCGCGGCTACACCTTC	CASSYHQGRGYTF
-	TRBV7-2	TRBJ2-3	-	TGTGCCAGCACTCCAGGGGACAGCACAGATACGCAGTATTTT	CASTPGDSTDTQYF
-	TRBV19	TRBJ2-7	-	TGTGCCAGTAGTATAGCTCTAGCGAACTCCTACGAGCAGTACTTC	CASSIALANSYEQYF
-	TRBV18	TRBJ2-2	-	TGTGCCAGCTCACCCAACAGTGCCACCGGGGAGCTGTTTTTT	CASSPNSATGELFF
-	TRBV4-1	TRBJ2-7	few	TGCGCCAGCAGCCAAGAACAGGCCCACTACGAGCAGTACTTC	CASSQEQAHYEQYF
-	TRBV21-1	TRBJ2-2	-	TGTGCCACAACAAACCGGGGGGAGGGCCCTCACACCGGGGAGCTGTTTTTT	CATTNRGEGPHTGELFF
-	TRBV6-5	TRBJ2-5	-	TGTGCCAGCAGCCGCCAGTTATACCAAGAGACCCAGTACTTC	CASSRQLYQETQYF
-	TRBV25-1	TRBJ2-2	-	TGTGCCAGCCGCGCGGGGCACCTGGTCGGGGAGCTGTTTTTT	CASRAGHLVGELFF
-	TRBV29-1	TRBJ1-1	-	TGCAGCGTTCTCTTATTAGACAGGAACACTGAAGCTTTCTTT	CSVLLLDRNTEAFF
-	TRBV11-2	TRBJ1-1	once	TGTGCCAGCAGCTTACCGACCCCCACAGAGGGGAGGACTGAAGCTTTCTTT	CASSLPTPTEGRTEAFF
-	TRBV11-2	TRBJ2-5	-	TGTGCCAGCAGCTTAGGAAAGACCCAGTACTTC	CASSLGKTQYF
TRBD2	TRBV2	TRBJ2-7	few	TGTGCCAGCAGTGCGACTAGCGGGAGCGGTTACGAGCAGTACTTC	CASSATSGSGYEQYF
-	TRBV5-1	TRBJ2-3	once	TGCGCCAGCTTTGACGGCTTCACAGATACGCAGTATTTT	CASFDGFTDTQYF
TRBD1	TRBV5-6	TRBJ1-6	-	TGTGCCAGCAGCCTGACAGGGACGAATTCACCCCTCCACTTT	CASSLTGTNSPLHF
TRBD2	TRBV2	TRBJ2-3	-	TGTGCCAGCAGTGCCTTTTTACTAGCGGGATTAGCAGATACGCAGTATTTT	CASSAFLLAGLADTQYF
TRBD2	TRBV9	TRBJ2-3	-	TGTGCCAGCAGCGTAGGAGCGGGAGCTAGCACAGATACGCAGTATTTT	CASSVGAGASTDTQYF
TRBD1	TRBV2	TRBJ2-5	-	TGTGCCAGCAGTACAGGGGCCGAGACCCAGTACTTC	CASSTGAETQYF
-	TRBV23-1	TRBJ1-5	-	TGCGCCAGCACTCAATCCTTCGAGGCAGGCCAAAGCGGTCAGCCCCAGCATTTT	CASTQSFEAGQSGQPQHF
-	TRBV19	TRBJ2-7	-	TGTGCCAGTAGAGACACGGGACGGCCCTACGAGCAGTACTTC	CASRDTGRPYEQYF
TRBD1	TRBV5-6	TRBJ2-5	-	TGTGCCAGCAGCTGGGCCGGGACAGGGATAACTAGTCAAGAGACCCAGTACTTC	CASSWAGTGITSQETQYF
-	TRBV5-3	TRBJ2-1	-	TGTGCCAGAAGCCCCGTCCAAATGGAGTCCGGGGAGGCCGTCAATGAGCAGTTCTTC	CARSPVQMESGEAVNEQFF
-	TRBV11-2	TRBJ2-3	few	TGTGCCAGCAGCTTAGCTGGTTTCGGCACAGATACGCAGTATTTT	CASSLAGFGTDTQYF
-	TRBV6-4	TRBJ2-3	once	TGTGCCAGCAGTCGGCAGGGAGAAGATACGCAGTATTTT	CASSRQGEDTQYF
-	TRBV19	TRBJ1-1	-	TGTGCCAGTACCGTAGGAACAACTGAAGCTTTCTTT	CASTVGTTEAFF
-	TRBV11-3	TRBJ2-3	-	TGTGCCAGCAGCTTTAGCGGAAGCACGGATACGCAGTATTTT	CASSFSGSTDTQYF
TRBD2	TRBV4-1	TRBJ2-1	-	TGCGCCAGCAGCCTATACCCGACTAGCGGGGAGACCAATGAGCAGTTCTTC	CASSLYPTSGETNEQFF
-	TRBV5-6	TRBJ1-2	-	TGTGCCAGCAGCGTCCCAGGATTTAGACATGGCTACACCTTC	CASSVPGFRHGYTF
-	TRBV9	TRBJ2-1	-	TGTGCCAGCAGCGTAGGGTCCCCGTATCCCTACAATGAGCAGTTCTTC	CASSVGSPYPYNEQFF
-	TRBV2	TRBJ1-6	-	TGTGCCAGCCACCAGGACGGCTCTTATTCACCCCTCCACTTT	CASHQDGSYSPLHF
-	TRBV30	TRBJ1-2	-	TGTGCCTGGTCTATCTACGGCGCTTCCTATGGCTACACCTTC	CAWSIYGASYGYTF
TRBD1	TRBV5-1	TRBJ2-5	-	TGCGCCAGCAGCGGGGGTCAGGGGGCGCCGGCCCAGTACTTC	CASSGGQGAPAQYF
TRBD1	TRBV5-8	TRBJ2-5	-	TGTGCCAGCAGCTTGTTTGTCGGGACAGGGAAAGCAGAGACCCAGTACTTC	CASSLFVGTGKAETQYF
TRBD1	TRBV4-2	TRBJ2-3	once	TGTGCCAGCAGCCAAAGAAAAGGACAGGGGGGGTTCACAGATACGCAGTATTTT	CASSQRKGQGGFTDTQYF
-	TRBV5-1	TRBJ1-4	-	TGCGCCAGCAGCCCCTCAGGGCTCCGTGAAAAACTGTTTTTT	CASSPSGLREKLFF
TRBD1	TRBV5-1	TRBJ1-2	-	TGCGCCAGCAGCTCCAGTTTAACTCGACAGGGACTTGCCTATGGCTACACCTTC	CASSSSLTRQGLAYGYTF